This T cell receptor beta chain was recovered during a study of blood T cell repertoires in COVID-19. For the study at large: The United States, Italy and Spain supplied acute and convalescent COVID-19 samples. PBMCs, B-cell-depleted T cells, or T cells were the source of the cDNA or gDNA that made up the material.

The authors' processing: Estimates of nucleated cell counts were drawn from the amplification of reference gene primers. Here immunoSEQ multiplex PCR was the method, and the copy in TCRdb shows in-frame clones only, minus some. D and trimming were read from the DNA, whereas the V and J calls and clone size are those reported in that table. The table has over 55,000 clones, roughly 85% seen once; the top ten hold roughly 23%. Specimen: peripheral blood. The source of this sequence is a man between 45 and 60 years old with acute or convalescent COVID-19.

The CDR3 reads CASSIVGQGIGQPQHF. The CDR3 DNA follows: TGTGCCAGTAGTATAGTCGGACAGGGAATCGGTCAGCCCCAGCATTTT. The chain is built from TRBV19 and TRBJ1-5, with 8 positions matching TRBD1. The germline V gene encodes CDR1 LNHDA and CDR2 SQIVND (reference sequence). This CDR3 comprises 16 residues. V trimming: 1 base; J trimming: 6 bases; junction bases outside the gene matches: 8.